One and the same sample provided the 29 T cell receptor beta chains below, sequenced in a study of cytomegalovirus exposure and HLA in healthy donors. Measured with immunoSEQ multiplex PCR; TCRdb has only the in-frame clones, and not every one. The sample lists some 170,000 clones, around nine tenths occurring once. The sample comprised PBMCs. The receptor set was obtained from a man aged 18 to 30 in good health and CMV-seropositive.

This chain joins TRBV5-1 and TRBJ2-1; no clear D gene. With 4 bases removed from V and 7 bases from J, the gap between germline ends came to 15 bases. Germline CDR1 and CDR2: SGHRS and YFSETQ. CDR3 size: 14 residues. The CDR3 loop is CASSTSSIANEQFF. As DNA, the CDR3 is TGCGCCAGCAGCACTTCTAGTATTGCGAATGAGCAGTTCTTC. Based on the CDR3 plus reference TRBV5-1 and TRBJ2-1, the full variable domain is KAGVTQTPRYLIKTRGQQVTLSCSPISGHRSVSWYQQTPGQGLQFLFEYFSETQRNKGNFPGRFSGRQFSNSRSEMNVSTLELGDSALYLCASSTSSIANEQFFGPGTRLTVL.

The chain couples TRBV6-1 to TRBJ1-1; 7 bases match TRBD1. Losses at the gene ends were 5 bases for V and 3 bases for J; bases not matched to a gene: 3. Germline lookup yields CDR1 MNHNS and CDR2 SASEGT. The CDR3 is made up of 13 amino acids. For the CDR3, the DNA is TGTGCCAGCAGTCTCAGGGGGGACACTGAAGCTTTCTTT. This encodes CASSLRGDTEAFF.

This chain's CDR3 is CASSAGLLSYEQYF. Here the CDR3 DNA reads TGTGCCAGCAGTGCGGGACTACTCTCCTACGAGCAGTACTTC. The chain employs TRBV2 and TRBJ2-7; 7 nucleotides match TRBD2. This CDR3 region has 14 residues. Unmatched junction bases numbered 3, after V lost 4 bases and J lost 0 bases. Germline-derived CDR1 and CDR2 are SNHLY and FYNNEI. The variable domain in full, completed from reference TRBV2 and TRBJ2-7, reads EPEVTQTPSHQVTQMGQEVILRCVPISNHLYFYWYRQILGQKVEFLVSFYNNEISEKSEIFDDQFSVERPDGSNFTLKIRSTKLEDSAMYFCASSAGLLSYEQYFGPGTRLTVT.

This clone was picked up a small number of times. The rearrangement links TRBV11-3 to TRBJ2-7; D perhaps matches TRBD2 (6 bases). There are 13 residues in the CDR3. V gave up 8 bases and J gave up 6 bases, with 17 bases separating them. Germline CDR1 is SGHNT and CDR2 is YENEEA. The CDR3 coding sequence is TGTGCCAGCCAAAGACTAGAGGGTGGCGAGCAGTACTTC. It is translated as CASQRLEGGEQYF.

The V and J genes are TRBV2 and TRBJ2-3, with 9 nucleotides matching TRBD2. CDR3 size: 16 residues. V lost 1 base, J lost 5 bases, and 7 bases stayed unmatched. Germline CDR1 is SNHLY and CDR2 is FYNNEI. CDR3: CASSEGVAGVRDTQYF. The CDR3 DNA reads as TGTGCCAGCAGTGAAGGGGTAGCGGGAGTTAGAGATACGCAGTATTTT.

The rearrangement joins TRBV28 to TRBJ2-3; 8 positions match TRBD2. V was pared by 5 bases and J by 2 bases, with 9 bases of the junction left unmatched. Germline-derived CDR1 and CDR2 are MDHEN and SYDVKM. CDR3 length equals 16 residues. CDR3 sequence (DNA): TGTGCCAGCAGTCGCTCTAGCGGGTATTACACAGATACGCAGTATTTT. As protein: CASSRSSGYYTDTQYF.

The chain uses TRBV4-1 and TRBJ2-3; a weak D match, TRBD1 (5 bases). This CDR3 has 15 amino acids. Germline V gene sequence: CDR1 MGHRA, CDR2 YSYEKL. Trimming left V 1 base short and J 3 bases short, with 11 bases between. The DNA for the CDR3 is TGCGCCAGCAGCCAAGCAGGGTTTCCAACAGATACGCAGTATTTT. It specifies CASSQAGFPTDTQYF.

The chain joins TRBV5-6 to TRBJ2-1; the match to TRBD1 covers 10 bases. The V gene's germline CDR1 is SGHDT and CDR2 YYEEEE. V lost 2 bases to trimming and J lost 9 bases; unmatched junction nucleotides: 11. The CDR3 runs to 16 residues. Here the CDR3 DNA reads TGTGCCAGCAGCTTAAGACAGGGGGCGCGCAAGTTTGAGCAGTTCTTC. It specifies CASSLRQGARKFEQFF.

The chain has TRBV19 and TRBJ2-1, with 12 bases matching TRBD2. J gave up 3 bases and V 10 bases, and 16 bases lay outside the gene matches. Germline V lookup: CDR1 LNHDA, CDR2 SQIVND (reference sequence). The CDR3 length is 18 residues. In nucleotides, the CDR3 is TGTGCCACCAGAGAAACTAGCGGGAGGCCCCAGGGCTACAATGAGCAGTTCTTC. This gives the protein CATRETSGRPQGYNEQFF.

J is TRBJ1-1 and V is TRBV6-5; D might be TRBD1 (6 bases). This CDR3 spans 15 amino acids. The germline V gene has CDR1 MNHEY and CDR2 SVGAGI. V was clipped by 0 bases and J by 8 bases, with 16 bases between them. In nucleotides, the CDR3 is TGTGCCAGCAGTTACTCAACACAGGGCCTCATCGAAGCTTTCTTT. Residues: CASSYSTQGLIEAFF.

This chain connects TRBV19 to TRBJ2-3; TRBD2 might be the D (5 bases). The germline V and J ends were trimmed by 7 bases and 2 bases, with 10 bases remaining between them. CDR1 and CDR2 from the germline V gene are LNHDA and SQIVND (reference sequence). The CDR3 has 13 residues. Here the CDR3 reads CASKDGLTDTQYF. CDR3 nucleotides: TGTGCCAGTAAGGACGGACTCACAGATACGCAGTATTTT.

J is TRBJ2-1 and V is TRBV5-1, with 9 bases fitting TRBD2. Germline values: CDR1 SGHRS, CDR2 YFSETQ. The CDR3 sequence is 17 residues long. The V gene end was trimmed by 0 bases and the J gene end by 7 bases; junction bases not matched to a gene: 11. CDR3 nucleotide sequence: TGCGCCAGCAGCTTGGAGGGAGGGTGGACTAGCGTTAATGAGCAGTTCTTC. Translated: CASSLEGGWTSVNEQFF.

This clone has a single count. This chain uses TRBV7-3 with TRBJ2-1; 8 bases are a match to TRBD2. Germline-derived CDR1 and CDR2 are SGHTA and FQGTGA. The V gene end was trimmed by 5 bases and the J gene end by 7 bases; junction bases not matched to a gene: 13. The CDR3 covers 16 residues. CDR3 amino acids: CASSPLAGTVLNEQFF. DNA for the CDR3: TGTGCCAGCAGCCCGTTAGCGGGAACGGTACTGAATGAGCAGTTCTTC.

The chain recombines TRBV9 with TRBJ2-2, with 12 bases lining up with TRBD2. Germline V CDR1 and CDR2: SGDLS, YYNGEE. The CDR3 is 14 residues long. J was trimmed by 7 bases and V by 6 bases; bases with no gene match: 4. CDR3 region: CASTLAGGVGELFF. CDR3 nucleotides: TGTGCCAGCACTCTAGCGGGAGGGGTCGGGGAGCTGTTTTTT.

The chain combines TRBV4-1 with TRBJ1-5; D is uncertain. Per the germline V gene, CDR1 is MGHRA and CDR2 is YSYEKL. V was cut by 0 bases and J by 4 bases, with 4 bases left in between. CDR3 length: 13 residues. The DNA for the CDR3 is TGCGCCAGCAGCCAAGATCGGAATCAGCCCCAGCATTTT. Its translation is CASSQDRNQPQHF.

This rearrangement joins TRBV7-8 to TRBJ2-7; 10 bases align to TRBD2. Unmatched junction bases numbered 9, after V lost 4 bases and J lost 3 bases. There are 16 residues in the CDR3. The germline V gene has CDR1 SGHVS and CDR2 FQNEAQ. The CDR3 protein is CASSSYASGRNYEQYF. As DNA, the CDR3 is TGTGCCAGCAGCTCCTACGCTAGCGGGAGAAACTACGAGCAGTACTTC.

The J gene is TRBJ2-7, the V gene TRBV10-3, with 7 bases identical to TRBD2. Per the germline V gene, CDR1 is ENHRY and CDR2 is SYGVKD. V lost 4 bases and J lost 7; bases outside the gene matches: 4. The CDR3 runs to 12 residues. In DNA, the CDR3 is TGTGCCATCAGTGTTAAGGGAGGGGAGCAGTACTTC. It specifies CAISVKGGEQYF.

The chain recombines TRBV13 with TRBJ1-1; 7 bases are shared with TRBD1. CDR3 length equals 14 residues. CDR1 PRHDT and CDR2 FYEKMQ come from the germline V gene (reference sequence). Germline trimming cut 3 bases from V and 4 bases from J; bases unmatched to any gene: 5. The CDR3 DNA reads as TGTGCCAGCAGCTTCGACAGGGCGAGCACTGAAGCTTTCTTT. The encoded protein is CASSFDRASTEAFF. The full variable domain, its missing parts supplied by reference TRBV13 and TRBJ1-1, is AAGVIQSPRHLIKEKRETATLKCYPIPRHDTVYWYQQGPGQDPQFLISFYEKMQSDKGSIPDRFSAQQFSDYHSELNMSSLELGDSALYFCASSFDRASTEAFFGQGTRLTVV.

This clone was counted only a few times. The CDR3 spells CASSLAGAYNEQFF. In DNA form, the CDR3 reads TGCGCCAGCAGCTTAGCGGGAGCCTACAATGAGCAGTTCTTC. The chain recombines TRBV5-1 with TRBJ2-1; 8 bases map to TRBD2. V trimming: 2 bases; J trimming: 2 bases; junction bases outside the gene matches: 0. Germline V gene data show CDR1 as SGHRS and CDR2 as YFSETQ. The CDR3 has 14 amino acids.

The chain joins TRBV11-2 to TRBJ2-1, with a possible D match to TRBD1 (6 bases). V gave up 1 base and J gave up 7 bases, with 17 bases separating them. CDR1 is SGHAT, CDR2 FQNNGV, per germline. This CDR3 is built from 16 residues. CDR3 bases: TGTGCCAGCAGCTTAGGTCCAGGGGCGAGTCAGAATGAGCAGTTCTTC. This encodes CASSLGPGASQNEQFF. The full variable domain, its missing parts supplied by reference TRBV11-2 and TRBJ2-1, is EAGVAQSPRYKIIEKRQSVAFWCNPISGHATLYWYQQILGQGPKLLIQFQNNGVVDDSQLPKDRFSAERLKGVDSTLKIQPAKLEDSAVYLCASSLGPGASQNEQFFGPGTRLTVL.

The rearrangement links TRBV5-1 to TRBJ1-2; D ambiguous. CDR3 length equals 14 residues. CDR1 is SGHRS and CDR2 is YFSETQ in the germline V gene. V lost 0 bases, J lost 0 bases, and 6 bases lay in between. The CDR3 sequence: CASSLDRSNYGYTF. The CDR3 DNA is TGCGCCAGCAGCTTGGACAGATCTAACTATGGCTACACCTTC. Variable domain in full (rest from reference TRBV5-1 and TRBJ1-2): KAGVTQTPRYLIKTRGQQVTLSCSPISGHRSVSWYQQTPGQGLQFLFEYFSETQRNKGNFPGRFSGRQFSNSRSEMNVSTLELGDSALYLCASSLDRSNYGYTFGSGTRLTVV.

This clone was detected only once. This chain connects TRBV7-9 to TRBJ2-1; possibly TRBD2 for D (6 bases). The CDR3 loop spans 18 amino acids. The V gene lost 0 bases and the J gene lost 5 bases, with 20 bases spanning the gap. Germline V gene sequence: CDR1 SEHNR, CDR2 FQNEAQ (reference sequence). The CDR3 is CASSLASLPGVVNNEQFF. In DNA form, the CDR3 reads TGTGCCAGCAGCTTAGCATCTCTACCGGGAGTGGTAAACAATGAGCAGTTCTTC.

The rearrangement uses TRBV5-4 and TRBJ2-1, with 12 bases that match TRBD2. This CDR3 contains 14 residues. The germline CDR1 and CDR2 sequences are SGHNT and YYREEE (reference sequence). The V gene end was trimmed by 4 bases and the J gene end by 10 bases; junction bases not matched to a gene: 6. The CDR3: CASSQGLAGREQFF. CDR3 bases: TGTGCCAGCAGCCAAGGACTAGCGGGGCGGGAGCAGTTCTTC.

This clone was counted a single time. The chain couples TRBV10-3 to TRBJ2-3, with D maybe TRBD1 (6 bases). There are 12 residues in the CDR3. From germline, CDR1 is ENHRY and CDR2 SYGVKD. The ends were cut back, 10 bases at V and 2 bases at J, with 10 bases in the middle. CDR3 nucleotide sequence: TGTGCCACCGGGACAACCACAGATACGCAGTATTTT. It specifies CATGTTTDTQYF.

This clone has only a few counts. J is TRBJ1-2 and V is TRBV28; maybe TRBD1 (5 bases). Germline lookup yields CDR1 MDHEN and CDR2 SYDVKM. The CDR3 is made up of 12 amino acids. Trimming left V 6 bases short and J 8 bases short, with 13 bases between. The CDR3 protein is CASSPGSKGYTF. The CDR3 DNA is TGTGCCAGCAGCCCAGGGTCGAAGGGCTACACCTTC.

The V and J genes are TRBV5-1 and TRBJ2-7; the D gene is possibly TRBD2 (5 bases). There are 14 residues in the CDR3. V was trimmed by 2 bases and J by 2 bases, leaving 11 bases between them. Germline CDR1 is SGHRS and CDR2 is YFSETQ. CDR3 loop: CASSFGDGTYEQYF. The CDR3 DNA follows: TGCGCCAGCAGCTTCGGGGATGGCACCTACGAGCAGTACTTC.

The V call is TRBV19, the J call TRBJ2-1; 11 bases map to TRBD1. Germline CDR1 reads LNHDA; CDR2 reads SQIVND (reference sequence). V was clipped by 5 bases and J by 1 base; unmatched bases: 7. The CDR3 length is 17 residues. CDR3 region: CASSGTGGWRSYNEQFF. CDR3 DNA sequence: TGTGCCAGTAGTGGGACAGGGGGGTGGAGGTCCTACAATGAGCAGTTCTTC.

The chain uses TRBV11-2 and TRBJ2-2; possible D gene TRBD1, 6 bases. The V gene's germline CDR1 is SGHAT and CDR2 FQNNGV. Deletions cut 8 bases from V and 8 bases from J, with 21 bases between. This CDR3 has 15 amino acids. CDR3: CASGPRDISFGELFF. The CDR3 DNA is TGTGCCAGCGGTCCCCGGGACATTTCTTTTGGGGAGCTGTTTTTT. The full variable domain, with the rest looked up from reference TRBV11-2 and TRBJ2-2, is EAGVAQSPRYKIIEKRQSVAFWCNPISGHATLYWYQQILGQGPKLLIQFQNNGVVDDSQLPKDRFSAERLKGVDSTLKIQPAKLEDSAVYLCASGPRDISFGELFFGEGSRLTVL.

V usage is TRBV7-2 and J usage is TRBJ2-3; D uncertain. The CDR3 is 15 amino acids. Trimming stripped 1 base from V and 2 bases from J, with 10 bases between. Germline V gives CDR1 SGHTA, CDR2 FQGNSA. CDR3 nucleotide sequence: TGTGCCAGCAGCTTAGGAGGTATATACACAGATACGCAGTATTTT. It codes for CASSLGGIYTDTQYF.